The present entry profiles one TCR beta chain with its context. Antigen unknown. Reverse transcription of extracted RNA yielded cDNA, which provided the sequencing template. The assay was immunoSEQ multiplex PCR, and TCRdb's table has in-frame clones only and misses some. The table lists 150,000 to 200,000 clones, around half of them singletons, with more than 10% in the top ten. Treatment specified: oral pan-JAK inhibitor, 5-10 mg twice daily. The CDR3 is made up of 13 amino acids. Trimming removed 2 bases from V and 8 bases from J, with 13 bases in between. Germline CDR1 is SQVTM and CDR2 is ANQGSEA. This entry belongs to a study of CD8+ T cells in alopecia areata. Study results and limitations: Just one nonresponder means the tie between baseline CD8+ expansion and response stays uncertain. Compared with mice, patients displayed less clear TCR sharing, possibly for HLA-related reasons. Under tofacitinib, fewer expanded CD8+ clones appeared among the top 100 scalp clones.

This receptor was identified in a human donor with alopecia areata. The chain has TRBV29-1 and TRBJ2-1; D unresolved. Source: CD8+ T cells sorted from blood, taken at week 24, from a patient treated with tofacitinib. This CDR3 reads CSVEHKTLHEQFF. In nucleotides, the CDR3 is TGCAGCGTTGAACATAAGACACTCCATGAGCAGTTCTTC.